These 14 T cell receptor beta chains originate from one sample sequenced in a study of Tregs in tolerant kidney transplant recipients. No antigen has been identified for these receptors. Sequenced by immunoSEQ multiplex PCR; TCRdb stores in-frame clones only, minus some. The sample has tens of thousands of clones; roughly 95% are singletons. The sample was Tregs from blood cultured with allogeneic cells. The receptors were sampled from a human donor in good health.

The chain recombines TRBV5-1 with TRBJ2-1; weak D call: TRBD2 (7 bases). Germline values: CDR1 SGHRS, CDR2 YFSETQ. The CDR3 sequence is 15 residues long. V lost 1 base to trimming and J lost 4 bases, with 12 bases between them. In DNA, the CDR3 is TGCGCCAGCAGCTTGAGGGGGGGATCGTACAATGAGCAGTTCTTC. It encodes CASSLRGGSYNEQFF.

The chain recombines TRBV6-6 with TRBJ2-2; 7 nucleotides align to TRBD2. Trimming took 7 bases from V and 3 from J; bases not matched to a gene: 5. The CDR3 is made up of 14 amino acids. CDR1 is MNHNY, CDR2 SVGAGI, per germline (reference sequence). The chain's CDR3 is CASTRTRDTGELFF. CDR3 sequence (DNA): TGTGCCAGCACAAGGACTAGGGACACCGGGGAGCTGTTTTTT.

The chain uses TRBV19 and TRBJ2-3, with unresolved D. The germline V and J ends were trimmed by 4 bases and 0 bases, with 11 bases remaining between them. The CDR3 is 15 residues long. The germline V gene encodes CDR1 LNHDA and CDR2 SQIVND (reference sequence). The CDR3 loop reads CASSTTVTSTDTQYF. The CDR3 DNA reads TGTGCCAGTAGTACGACCGTTACGAGCACAGATACGCAGTATTTT.

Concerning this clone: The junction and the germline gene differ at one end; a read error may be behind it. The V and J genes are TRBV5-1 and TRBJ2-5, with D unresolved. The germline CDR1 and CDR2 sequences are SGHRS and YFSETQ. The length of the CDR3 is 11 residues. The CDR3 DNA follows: TGCGCCAGCAGCTTGGAAGAGGCCCAGTACTTC. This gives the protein CASSLEEAQYF.

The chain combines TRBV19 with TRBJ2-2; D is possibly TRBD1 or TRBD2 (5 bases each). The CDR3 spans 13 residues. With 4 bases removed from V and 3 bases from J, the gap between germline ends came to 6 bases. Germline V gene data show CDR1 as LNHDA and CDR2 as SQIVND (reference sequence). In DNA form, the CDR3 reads TGTGCCAGTAGTAGGGGGTACACCGGGGAGCTGTTTTTT. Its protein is CASSRGYTGELFF.

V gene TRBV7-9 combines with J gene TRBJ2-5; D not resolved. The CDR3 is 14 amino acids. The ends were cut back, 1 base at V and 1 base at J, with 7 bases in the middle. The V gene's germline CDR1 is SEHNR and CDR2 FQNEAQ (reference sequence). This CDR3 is CASSLGITQETQYF. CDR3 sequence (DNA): TGTGCCAGCAGCTTAGGAATCACCCAAGAGACCCAGTACTTC.

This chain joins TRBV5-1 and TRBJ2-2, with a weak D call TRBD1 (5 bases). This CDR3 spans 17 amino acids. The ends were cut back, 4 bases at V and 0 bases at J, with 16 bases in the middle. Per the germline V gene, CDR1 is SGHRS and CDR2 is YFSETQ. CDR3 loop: CASSPGWTGPNTGELFF. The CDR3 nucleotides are TGCGCCAGCAGCCCAGGGTGGACGGGTCCGAACACCGGGGAGCTGTTTTTT.

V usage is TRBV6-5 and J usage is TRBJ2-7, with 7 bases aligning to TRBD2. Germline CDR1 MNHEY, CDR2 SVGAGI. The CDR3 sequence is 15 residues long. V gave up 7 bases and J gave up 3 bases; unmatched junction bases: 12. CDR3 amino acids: CASTTSASFLYEQYF. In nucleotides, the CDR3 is TGTGCCAGCACTACTAGCGCTAGCTTCCTCTACGAGCAGTACTTC.

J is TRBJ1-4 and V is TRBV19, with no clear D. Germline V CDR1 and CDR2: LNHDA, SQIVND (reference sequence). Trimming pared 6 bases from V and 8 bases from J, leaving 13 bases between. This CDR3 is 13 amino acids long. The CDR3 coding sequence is TGTGCCAGTAGGTATATATCGGGCGAAAAACTGTTTTTT. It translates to CASRYISGEKLFF.

This CDR3 reads CASSFGPGELFF. CDR3 nucleotide sequence: TGTGCCAGCAGCTTCGGACCCGGGGAGCTGTTTTTT. J is TRBJ2-2 and V is TRBV7-3; D ambiguous. Trimming cost V 3 bases and J 6 bases, with 5 bases left between them. Germline V CDR1 and CDR2: SGHTA, FQGTGA. The CDR3 is made up of 12 amino acids.

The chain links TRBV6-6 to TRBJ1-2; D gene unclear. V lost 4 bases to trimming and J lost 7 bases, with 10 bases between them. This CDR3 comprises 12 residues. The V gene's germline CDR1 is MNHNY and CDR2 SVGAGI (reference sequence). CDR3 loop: CASSSEGIGYTF. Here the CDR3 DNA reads TGTGCCAGCAGTTCAGAGGGAATTGGCTACACCTTC.

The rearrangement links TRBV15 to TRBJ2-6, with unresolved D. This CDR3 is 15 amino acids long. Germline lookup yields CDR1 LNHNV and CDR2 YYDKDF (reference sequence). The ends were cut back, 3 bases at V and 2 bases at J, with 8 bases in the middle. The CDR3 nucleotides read TGTGCCACCAGCAGGTGGGATACTGGGGCCAACGTCCTGACTTTC. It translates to CATSRWDTGANVLTF.

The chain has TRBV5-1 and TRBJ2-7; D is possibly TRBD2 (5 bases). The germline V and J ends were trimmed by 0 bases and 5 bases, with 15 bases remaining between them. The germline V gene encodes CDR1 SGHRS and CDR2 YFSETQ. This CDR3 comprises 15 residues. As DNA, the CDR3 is TGCGCCAGCAGCTTGGCGCCAGGAGGTAGTGACGAGCAGTACTTC. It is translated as CASSLAPGGSDEQYF.

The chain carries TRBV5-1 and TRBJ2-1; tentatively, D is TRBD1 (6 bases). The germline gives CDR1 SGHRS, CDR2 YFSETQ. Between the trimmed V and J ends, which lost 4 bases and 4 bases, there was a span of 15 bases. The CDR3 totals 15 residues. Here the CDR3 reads CASSIDRPQYNEQFF. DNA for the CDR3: TGCGCCAGCAGCATCGACAGGCCCCAGTACAATGAGCAGTTCTTC.